A single sample is the source of the 23 T cell receptor beta chains below, sequenced in a study of blood T cell repertoires in COVID-19. The assay was immunoSEQ multiplex PCR, and TCRdb's table has in-frame clones only and misses some. This table holds about 140,000 clones, over 80% found once. The sample comprised peripheral blood. The receptors stem from a man over 45 who had recovered from COVID-19.

The J gene is TRBJ1-6, the V gene TRBV5-1; TRBD1 matches at 7 bases. The CDR3 covers 14 residues. The V gene end was trimmed by 3 bases and the J gene end by 5 bases; junction bases not matched to a gene: 2. The germline gives CDR1 SGHRS, CDR2 YFSETQ. CDR3 loop: CASSWDSNNSPLHF. CDR3 coding DNA: TGCGCCAGCAGCTGGGACAGTAATAATTCACCCCTCCACTTT. Based on the CDR3 plus reference TRBV5-1 and TRBJ1-6, the full variable domain is KAGVTQTPRYLIKTRGQQVTLSCSPISGHRSVSWYQQTPGQGLQFLFEYFSETQRNKGNFPGRFSGRQFSNSRSEMNVSTLELGDSALYLCASSWDSNNSPLHFGNGTRLTVT.

This clone occurred a few times. The gene calls are TRBV7-9 and TRBJ2-7; 9 bases align to TRBD1. This CDR3 is 14 amino acids long. J lost 5 bases, V lost 5 bases, and 7 bases had no gene match. Germline V gene sequence: CDR1 SEHNR, CDR2 FQNEAQ (reference sequence). CDR3 loop: CASSPGTGRDEQYF. The CDR3 DNA reads TGTGCCAGCAGCCCTGGGACAGGGAGGGACGAGCAGTACTTC.

The rearrangement links TRBV4-3 to TRBJ1-4; the match to TRBD1 covers 11 bases. The CDR3 sequence is 16 residues long. After removal of 0 bases from V and 7 bases from J, the junction contained 4 bases not matched to a gene. The germline V gene has CDR1 LGHNA and CDR2 YSLEER. In DNA, the CDR3 is TGCGCCAGCAGCCAAGATATAGGGACAGGGGGTGAAAAACTGTTTTTT. Translation gives CASSQDIGTGGEKLFF.

In this sample, this clone turned up a few times. This chain connects TRBV6-5 to TRBJ2-1, with 8 bases lining up with TRBD1. From germline, CDR1 is MNHEY and CDR2 SVGAGI. The V and J ends lost 5 bases and 9 bases, in that order; junction bases with no gene match: 12. This CDR3 is 15 amino acids long. CDR3 DNA: TGTGCCAGCAGTCGAACAGGGGGTGGGATTATTGAGCAGTTCTTC. It specifies CASSRTGGGIIEQFF.

The CDR3 DNA is TGCAGTGCTAGTTCCAGGAATGGGCCTTCCTACGAGCAGTACTTC. Protein product: CSASSRNGPSYEQYF. The rearrangement links TRBV20-1 to TRBJ2-7; no definite D call. This CDR3 spans 15 amino acids. Germline assignment: CDR1 DFQATT and CDR2 SNEGSKA (reference sequence). Trimming stripped 3 bases from V and 1 base from J, with 16 bases between.

The DNA for the CDR3 is TGCGCCAGCAGCCCCCATACGGAGGGTTCGTACAATGAGCAGTTCTTC. It specifies CASSPHTEGSYNEQFF. The chain recombines TRBV5-1 with TRBJ2-1, with D possibly being TRBD2 (6 bases). CDR1 and CDR2 from the germline V gene are SGHRS and YFSETQ. The CDR3 spans 16 residues. With 4 bases removed from V and 4 bases from J, the gap between germline ends came to 18 bases.

This clone was recorded a few times. The rearrangement links TRBV24-1 to TRBJ2-1, with D possibly matching TRBD1 (6 bases). The germline V gene has CDR1 KGHDR and CDR2 SFDVKD. The V end lost 4 bases, the J end lost 0 bases, and 21 bases lay between the germline ends. The CDR3 loop spans 19 amino acids. CDR3 sequence (DNA): TGTGCCACCAGTGACCCCAGTGTTCAGGCAGGGGACTCCTACAATGAGCAGTTCTTC. Its protein is CATSDPSVQAGDSYNEQFF.

The rearrangement joins TRBV6-2 or TRBV6-3 to TRBJ2-5, with 8 bases identical to TRBD2. The V and J ends lost 2 bases and 0 bases, in that order; junction bases with no gene match: 14. The CDR3 is made up of 19 amino acids. The germline gives CDR1 MNHEY, CDR2 SVGEGT. CDR3 in amino acids: CASSYEIRAGVSYQETQYF. The CDR3 nucleotides read TGTGCCAGCAGTTACGAAATTCGAGCGGGGGTCTCGTACCAAGAGACCCAGTACTTC.

This chain uses TRBV4-2 with TRBJ1-2, with a tentative D call TRBD1 (5 bases). V lost 0 bases, J lost 7 bases, and 9 bases lay in between. In germline, CDR1 is LGHNA, CDR2 YNFKEQ. The CDR3 is made up of 13 amino acids. The DNA for the CDR3 is TGTGCCAGCAGCCAAGAGGCAGGGCGTGGCTACACCTTC. Translation gives CASSQEAGRGYTF.

The gene calls are TRBV21-1 and TRBJ2-4; TRBD2 is taken as the D call from the table, unchecked against the DNA. TRBV21-1 counts as a pseudogene. The CDR3 extends over 15 amino acids. CDR3 in amino acids: CASRSARVAKNIQYF. The CDR3 coding sequence is TGTGCCAGCAGGAGCGCACGAGTGGCCAAAAACATTCAGTACTTC.

The chain employs TRBV13 and TRBJ2-2, with D possibly being TRBD2 (6 bases). The CDR3 has 14 residues. Germline V lookup: CDR1 PRHDT, CDR2 FYEKMQ (reference sequence). The V gene lost 3 bases and the J gene lost 7 bases, with 12 bases spanning the gap. DNA for the CDR3: TGTGCCAGCAGCTTTCTCGGGGGTTACGGGGAGCTGTTTTTT. This translates into CASSFLGGYGELFF.

The J gene is TRBJ1-1, the V gene TRBV29-1; 7 positions match TRBD1. Germline-derived CDR1 and CDR2 are SQVTM and ANQGSEA. The length of the CDR3 is 14 residues. With 4 bases clipped from V and 0 bases from J, the junction kept 5 bases outside the gene matches. CDR3 DNA: TGCAGCGTTGGACAGGGAGACTTGAACACTGAAGCTTTCTTT. Amino acid sequence: CSVGQGDLNTEAFF.

The chain recombines TRBV5-4 with TRBJ2-7; 8 bases line up with TRBD2. Trimming cost V 4 bases and J 0 bases; bases outside gene matches: 9. Looked up from germline, CDR1 is SGHNT and CDR2 is YYREEE (reference sequence). This CDR3 contains 16 residues. In DNA form, the CDR3 reads TGTGCCAGCAGCCCCCGGGGGGGCAGCCTCTCCTACGAGCAGTACTTC. Encoded protein: CASSPRGGSLSYEQYF.

The chain is built from TRBV7-3 and TRBJ2-1, with 14 bases aligning to TRBD2. Germline CDR1 is SGHTA and CDR2 is FQGTGA. Unmatched junction bases numbered 2, after V lost 2 bases and J lost 8 bases. CDR3 size: 15 residues. DNA for the CDR3: TGTGCCAGCAGCTTAGGGACTAGCGGGGGAGATGAGCAGTTCTTC. Translating it yields CASSLGTSGGDEQFF.

The rearrangement links TRBV7-8 to TRBJ1-6, with 7 nucleotides matching TRBD1. CDR3 size: 15 residues. Unmatched junction bases numbered 11, after V lost 5 bases and J lost 10 bases. In germline, CDR1 is SGHVS, CDR2 FQNEAQ. CDR3 sequence reads: CASSPTGQIASPLHF. CDR3 nucleotides: TGTGCCAGCAGCCCCACGGGACAGATCGCCTCACCCCTCCACTTT.

This chain connects TRBV25-1 to TRBJ2-1; TRBD2 is a possible D gene (7 bases). Germline V gene sequence: CDR1 MGHDK, CDR2 SYGVNS. The CDR3 has 16 residues. Trimming shortened V by 0 bases and J by 5 bases, and 14 bases separated the two germline ends. CDR3 protein: CASSEYNGGRDNEQFF. The CDR3 nucleotides are TGTGCCAGCAGTGAATACAACGGGGGGCGGGACAATGAGCAGTTCTTC.

This rearrangement joins TRBV21-1 to TRBJ2-7; the DNA was not used to check the table's D call, TRBD1. TRBV21-1 is a pseudogene. The CDR3 extends over 14 amino acids. CDR3 region: CASSTKPGQTRRYF. For the CDR3, the DNA is TGTGCCAGCAGCACGAAACCGGGACAGACGCGAAGGTACTTC.

The chain recombines TRBV29-1 with TRBJ2-7, with 12 bases lining up with TRBD1. The V and J ends lost 3 bases and 4 bases, in that order; junction bases with no gene match: 4. The CDR3 sequence is 14 residues long. CDR1 SQVTM and CDR2 ANQGSEA come from the germline V gene. As DNA, the CDR3 is TGCAGCGTTGAGGGGACAGGGGGCTCTTACGAGCAGTACTTC. This sequence encodes CSVEGTGGSYEQYF.

The chain is built from TRBV4-1 and TRBJ2-5; 10 bases map to TRBD1. V was clipped by 5 bases and J by 4 bases; unmatched bases: 16. Germline V lookup: CDR1 MGHRA, CDR2 YSYEKL. The CDR3 runs 18 residues. The DNA for the CDR3 is TGCGCCAGCAGCGAACCACTAGGGACAGGGGACCGAAGAGAGACCCAGTACTTC. Its translation: CASSEPLGTGDRRETQYF.

V usage is TRBV12-2 and J usage is TRBJ2-1; whether TRBD2, the table's D call, matches the DNA was not checked. TRBV12-2 constitutes a pseudogene. This CDR3 spans 19 amino acids. The CDR3 region is CASRLALWGDPGSYNEQFF. The CDR3 coding sequence is TGTGCAAGTCGCTTAGCGCTGTGGGGGGACCCCGGCTCCTACAATGAGCAGTTCTTC.

The rearrangement links TRBV29-1 to TRBJ2-6; TRBD1 aligns across 8 bases. This CDR3 region has 18 residues. The germline V gene has CDR1 SQVTM and CDR2 ANQGSEA. V lost 4 bases, J lost 0 bases, and 11 bases stayed unmatched. The CDR3, as DNA: TGCAGCGTTGCCTCAGAGCCAGGGGGCAACTCTGGGGCCAACGTCCTGACTTTC. It translates to CSVASEPGGNSGANVLTF.

The J gene is TRBJ1-5, the V gene TRBV5-4; 8 positions match TRBD1. Germline loops: CDR1 SGHNT, CDR2 YYREEE (reference sequence). Germline trimming cut 4 bases from V and 5 bases from J; bases unmatched to any gene: 8. This CDR3 region has 15 residues. CDR3 sequence (DNA): TGTGCCAGCAGCACAGGGGGAAATAGATATCAGCCCCAGCATTTT. It codes for CASSTGGNRYQPQHF.

This sequence joins TRBV30 and TRBJ2-2, with TRBD1 matching 7 bases. V was pared by 1 base and J by 2 bases, with 4 bases of the junction left unmatched. Germline V lookup: CDR1 GTSNPN, CDR2 SVGIG (reference sequence). The CDR3 is 15 residues long. This chain's CDR3 is CAWSAGTANTGELFF. CDR3 DNA: TGTGCCTGGAGTGCCGGGACAGCAAACACCGGGGAGCTGTTTTTT.